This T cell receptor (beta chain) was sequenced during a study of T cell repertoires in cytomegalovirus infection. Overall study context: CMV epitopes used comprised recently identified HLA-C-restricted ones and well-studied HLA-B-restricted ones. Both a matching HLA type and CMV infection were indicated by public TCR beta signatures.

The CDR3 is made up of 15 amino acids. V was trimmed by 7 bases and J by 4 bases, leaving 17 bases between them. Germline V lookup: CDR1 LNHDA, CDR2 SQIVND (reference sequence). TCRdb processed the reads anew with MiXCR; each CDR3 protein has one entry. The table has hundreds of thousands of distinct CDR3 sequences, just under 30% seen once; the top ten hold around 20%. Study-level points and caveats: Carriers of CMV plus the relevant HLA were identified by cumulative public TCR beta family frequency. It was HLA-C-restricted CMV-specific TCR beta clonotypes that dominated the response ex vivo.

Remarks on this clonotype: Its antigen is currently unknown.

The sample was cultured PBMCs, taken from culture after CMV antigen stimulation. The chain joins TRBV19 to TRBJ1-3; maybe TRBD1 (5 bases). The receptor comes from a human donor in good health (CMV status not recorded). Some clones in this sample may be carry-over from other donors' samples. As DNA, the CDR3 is TGTGCCAGTATCCCGGACACTCTCGGGGGAAACACCATATATTTT. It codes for CASIPDTLGGNTIYF.